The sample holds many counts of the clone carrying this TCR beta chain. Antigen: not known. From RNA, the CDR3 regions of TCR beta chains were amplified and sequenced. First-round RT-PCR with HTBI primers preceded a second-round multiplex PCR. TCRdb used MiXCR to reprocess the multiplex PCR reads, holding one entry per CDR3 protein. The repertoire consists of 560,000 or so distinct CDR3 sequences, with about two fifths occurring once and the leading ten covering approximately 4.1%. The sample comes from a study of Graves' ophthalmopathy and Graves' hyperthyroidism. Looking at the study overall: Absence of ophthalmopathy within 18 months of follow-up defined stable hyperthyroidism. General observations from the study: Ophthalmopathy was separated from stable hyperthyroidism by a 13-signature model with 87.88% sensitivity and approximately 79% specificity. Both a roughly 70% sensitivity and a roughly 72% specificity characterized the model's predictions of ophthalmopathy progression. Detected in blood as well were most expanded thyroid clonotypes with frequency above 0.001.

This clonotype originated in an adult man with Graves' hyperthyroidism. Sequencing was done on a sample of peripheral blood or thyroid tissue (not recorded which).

CDR3 sequence: CASSPGDTQYF. The CDR3 nucleotides read TGTGCCAGCAGCCCCGGGGATACGCAGTATTTT. The chain employs TRBV5-4 and TRBJ2-3; D is undetermined. The CDR3 contains 11 residues. Between the trimmed V and J ends, which lost 4 bases and 6 bases, there was a span of 6 bases. Germline V lookup: CDR1 SGHNT, CDR2 YYREEE (reference sequence). The full variable domain, in which reference TRBV5-4 and TRBJ2-3 provide the parts outside the CDR3, is ETGVTQSPTHLIKTRGQQVTLRCSSQSGHNTVSWYQQALGQGPQFIFQYYREEENGRGNFPPRFSGLQFPNYSSELNVNALELDDSALYLCASSPGDTQYFGPGTRLTVL.